The next 9 T cell receptor beta chains were all read from a single sample in a study of Graves' ophthalmopathy and Graves' hyperthyroidism. Amplification of TCR beta CDR3 regions used RNA transcripts. First-round RT-PCR relied on HTBI primers, and a second-round multiplex PCR came next. From the multiplex PCR reads, TCRdb called clonotypes with MiXCR, one entry per CDR3 protein. In the table there are some 1.1 million distinct CDR3 sequences, about two fifths of which are singletons. Sample: peripheral blood or thyroid tissue (not recorded which). Receptor source: an adult man with Graves' hyperthyroidism.

The chain carries TRBV12-3 or TRBV12-4 and TRBJ1-1, with TRBD1 identical over 12 bases. With 5 bases clipped from V and 8 bases from J, the junction kept 9 bases outside the gene matches. The CDR3 is 15 residues long. The CDR3 sequence is CASSAAGTGGREAFF. CDR3 in DNA: TGTGCCAGCAGTGCAGCCGGGACAGGGGGCCGCGAAGCTTTCTTT.

Comments on this clonotype: This may be a read error: a much more frequent sequence differs by one nucleotide. The chain employs TRBV12-3 or TRBV12-4 and TRBJ2-5, with D tentatively TRBD1 (5 bases). The V end lost 4 bases, the J end lost 2 bases, and 14 bases lay between the germline ends. There are 15 residues in the CDR3. In DNA, the CDR3 is TGTGCCAGCAGTTCGAACCGACAGCCTCAAGAGACCCAGTACTTC. Its translation: CASSSNRQPQETQYF.

The V gene is TRBV25-1, the J gene TRBJ2-7, with a tentative D call TRBD2 (5 bases). The germline CDR1 and CDR2 sequences are MGHDK and SYGVNS. This CDR3 comprises 14 residues. Trimming took 6 bases from V and 3 from J, leaving 15 bases between them. The CDR3 coding sequence is TGTGCCAGCAGCCGCCCCCCGGGGAACTACGAGCAGTACTTC. The encoded protein is CASSRPPGNYEQYF.

J is TRBJ1-5 and V is TRBV11-2; D might be TRBD1 (6 bases). Looked up from germline, CDR1 is SGHAT and CDR2 is FQNNGV. Trimming stripped 4 bases from V and 3 bases from J, with 13 bases between. The CDR3 loop spans 15 amino acids. The CDR3 sequence is CASSSGGLNNQPQHF. CDR3 bases: TGTGCCAGCAGCTCCGGGGGGCTGAACAATCAGCCCCAGCATTTT. Drawing the rest from reference TRBV11-2 and TRBJ1-5, the complete variable domain is EAGVAQSPRYKIIEKRQSVAFWCNPISGHATLYWYQQILGQGPKLLIQFQNNGVVDDSQLPKDRFSAERLKGVDSTLKIQPAKLEDSAVYLCASSSGGLNNQPQHFGDGTRLSIL.

The sample holds many counts of this clonotype. This chain uses TRBV29-1 with TRBJ2-7; a weak D match, TRBD1 (6 bases). Germline assignment: CDR1 SQVTM and CDR2 ANQGSEA. The CDR3 contains 14 residues. V dropped 4 bases and J dropped 2 bases, with 15 bases sitting between them. The CDR3, as DNA: TGCAGCGTTGGATGGCAGGGGCATACCTACGAGCAGTACTTC. Residues: CSVGWQGHTYEQYF.

The chain carries TRBV2 and TRBJ2-5; 9 bases align to TRBD2. Losses at the gene ends were 6 bases for V and 4 bases for J; bases not matched to a gene: 12. The CDR3 totals 16 residues. Germline lookup yields CDR1 SNHLY and CDR2 FYNNEI. The CDR3, as DNA: TGTGCCAGCAGCCAAGACCTAAGCGGGAGGTTAGAGACCCAGTACTTC. Its translation: CASSQDLSGRLETQYF.

This clonotype was counted at least ten times. This chain's CDR3 is CASSVAGVNEQYF. The CDR3 DNA reads TGTGCCAGCAGCGTAGCGGGAGTGAATGAGCAGTACTTC. The chain joins TRBV9 to TRBJ2-7; D is possibly TRBD2 (6 bases). Germline CDR1 and CDR2: SGDLS and YYNGEE. V was pared by 0 bases and J by 7 bases, with 11 bases between. The CDR3 runs 13 residues.

This clonotype came up a few times. V and J are TRBV12-3 or TRBV12-4 and TRBJ1-1; 11 positions match TRBD1. This CDR3 has 12 amino acids. The V and J ends lost 6 bases and 10 bases, in that order; junction bases with no gene match: 4. The CDR3 bases are TGTGCCAGCAGCGGACAGGGGGCTGGAGCTTTCTTT. This codes for CASSGQGAGAFF.

This clonotype was seen ten or more times. The chain recombines TRBV20-1 with TRBJ1-2; tentatively, D is TRBD1 (5 bases). V was shortened by 5 bases and J by 4 bases, with 17 bases between the two germline ends. CDR1 is DFQATT, CDR2 SNEGSKA, per germline (reference sequence). The CDR3 has 14 residues. The CDR3 region is CSAWLRAEGYGYTF. In DNA, the CDR3 is TGCAGTGCTTGGCTCAGGGCGGAGGGCTATGGCTACACCTTC.